This record covers a single T cell receptor beta chain. The data belong to a study of PD-1 blockade in classical Hodgkin lymphoma. Clones were sequenced by immunoSEQ multiplex PCR, and TCRdb holds only the in-frame ones, with some missing. The table lists tens of thousands of clones, 85% to 90% of them singletons. After removal of 2 bases from V and 4 bases from J, the junction contained 2 bases not matched to a gene. This CDR3 has 13 residues. Germline V gives CDR1 MNHEY, CDR2 SMNVEV (reference sequence). This sample's time point: cycle 4 day 1 (C4D1), after more than five weeks of nivolumab. There was relapse after autologous stem cell transplantation in every patient, and there was variation in brentuximab vedotin exposure. Magnetic negative selection was used to purify CD4+ T cells from thawed PBMCs. Complete response, partial response or progressive disease was recorded as best response.

The chain couples TRBV27 to TRBJ2-7; TRBD2 matches at 7 bases. Sequences were derived from CD4+ T cells from blood, sampled before the fourth cycle of nivolumab. This receptor was identified in a human donor with classical Hodgkin lymphoma. CDR3 sequence (DNA): TGTGCCAGCAGTTTAGCGCGGGAGTACGAGCAGTACTTC. Amino acid sequence: CASSLAREYEQYF.